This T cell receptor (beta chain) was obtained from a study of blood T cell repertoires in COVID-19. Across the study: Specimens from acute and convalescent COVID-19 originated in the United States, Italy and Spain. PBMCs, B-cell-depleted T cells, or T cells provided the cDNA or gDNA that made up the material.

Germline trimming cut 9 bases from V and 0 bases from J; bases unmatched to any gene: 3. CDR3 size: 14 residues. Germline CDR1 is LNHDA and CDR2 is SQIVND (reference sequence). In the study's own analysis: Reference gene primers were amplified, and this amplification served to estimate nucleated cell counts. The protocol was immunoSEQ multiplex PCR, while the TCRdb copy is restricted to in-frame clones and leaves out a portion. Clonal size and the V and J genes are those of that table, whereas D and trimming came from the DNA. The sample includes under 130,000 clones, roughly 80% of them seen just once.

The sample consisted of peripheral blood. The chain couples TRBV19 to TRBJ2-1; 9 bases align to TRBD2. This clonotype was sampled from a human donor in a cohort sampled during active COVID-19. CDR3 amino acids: CARGGRGSYNEQFF. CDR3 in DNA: TGTGCCAGAGGCGGGAGGGGCTCCTACAATGAGCAGTTCTTC.